Sequencing of this TCR beta chain was carried out in a study of shared clonotypes between healthy human individuals. Adult Caucasians living in Nashville, Tennessee made up all of the donors. V dropped 8 bases and J dropped 2 bases, with 10 bases sitting between them. There are 12 residues in the CDR3. Germline V gives CDR1 WNHNN, CDR2 SYGVQD (reference sequence). Across several immunoSEQ plates, the genomic DNA of each subset was split evenly. Original analysis: ImmunoSEQ output held junction-only sequences without quality scores, so filtering differed. Repertoires were generated with immunoSEQ multiplex PCR, while TCRdb's copy carries only in-frame clones and drops some. D and trimming come from the DNA, and the V and J calls and clone size come from that table. The repertoire holds about half a million clones, with about 78% as singletons.

The TCR was taken from a woman between 40 and 55 years old in good health. Some clones in this sample may be carry-over from other donors' samples. Sequenced sample: PBMCs. The chain uses TRBV10-1 and TRBJ2-7; D possibly corresponds to TRBD2 (7 bases). The DNA for the CDR3 is TGCGCCAGCGGGGGGGGCCCCTACGAGCAGTACTTC. Protein product: CASGGGPYEQYF.